This TCR beta chain was retrieved from a study of spatial heterogeneity in lung cancer. On the study more broadly: Fewer alpha-chain than beta-chain sequences were consistently detected.

The time point is: sample taken at primary tumor resection. Unsorted tumor, nontumor lung tissue or cryopreserved PBMC supplied the whole RNA. This clonotype has at least ten counts. The germline V and J ends were trimmed by 3 bases and 6 bases, with 12 bases remaining between them. This CDR3 has 13 amino acids. Germline V gives CDR1 SGHAT, CDR2 FQDESV (reference sequence). All TCR cDNA molecules were individually tagged with a unique molecular identifier. TCRdb redid the calling of the 5' RACE reads with MiXCR, one entry per CDR3 protein. The sample has tens of thousands of distinct CDR3 sequences; approximately 20% are singletons.

The V gene is TRBV11-1, the J gene TRBJ2-7; D uncertain. The material sequenced was PBMCs, taken at surgery. The clonotype comes from a male donor with early-stage non-small cell lung cancer. The CDR3, as DNA: TGTGCCAGCAGCTTGGCAAGGATGGGCGAGCAGTACTTC. This gives the protein CASSLARMGEQYF.